The TCR beta chain under discussion was sequenced for a study of T cells in localized non-small cell lung cancer (dated by TCRdb to the early 2020s). Context from the whole study: T cell repertoires of a few hundred early-stage NSCLC patients were analyzed, with tumors being compared against uninvolved tumor-adjacent lungs. The cohort comprised around 240 treatment-naïve NSCLC patients with resected, localized lung tumors. Of the NSCLC patients, 129 were male and approximately 97 were female, and the mean age was around 70 years.

General findings and caveats noted by the study authors: Longer overall survival was associated with higher blood T cell density, whereas shorter survival was associated with higher adjacent-lung clonality. A median of around 60 of the top 100 tumor clones turned up in the paired uninvolved adjacent lung, and fewer than 35 of those clones also ranked among the top 100 of that same adjacent lung. Because multi-region tumor sequencing was not performed, intratumor heterogeneity could not be ruled out. Because the study design was exploratory, TCR variables were selected using unadjusted p-values without false-discovery rate correction. The highest T cell clonality was observed in uninvolved tumor-adjacent lung, where clonality exceeded that of tumor, suggesting that antigenic responses were more focused in uninvolved tumor-adjacent lung.

V is pruned by 3 bases and J by 6 bases, leaving 3 bases of the junction without a gene match. Taken from the germline V gene, the CDR1 and CDR2 loops are SGHNT and YENEEA. The CDR3 measures 16 amino acids from cysteine to phenylalanine. The only DNA kept is the CDR3, 48 bases in frame from the first base. At diagnosis, tumor, uninvolved tumor-adjacent lung and peripheral blood were collected and then preserved as a mix of FFPE and fresh-frozen material. For TCR repertoire profiling, the blood samples were analyzed as peripheral blood mononuclear cells. TCR beta CDR3 regions were sequenced from DNA using the immunoSEQ Assay. The authors' pipeline ran thus. T cell density was computed as TCR beta template counts normalized to usable DNA estimated by amplifying housekeeping genes. Using the preseqR package, richness was estimated by extrapolating to 120,000 templates for tissue samples and 400,000 templates for PBMC samples. Clonality was calculated as one minus Pielou's evenness. To identify tissue-enriched TCRs, differential abundance testing was run on productive amino-acid clonotypes with a minimum total count of 5 and an alpha of 0.1. The Jaccard Index and the Morisita Overlap Index were used to quantify repertoire overlap between compartments. GLIPH grouped TCR beta CDR3s together with public tetramer-defined viral CDR3s, and a viral motif had to include at least three viral sequences and show V-gene enrichment. TCRdb provides this immuneACCESS table in a form limited to in-frame rearrangements. Some clones are lacking; in checked studies, under half of them reflect an unresolved V gene, and why the rest are absent is not known. V, J and clone size reflect that table, while D and trimming were determined from the DNA. The sample yields about 33,000 clones; around 90% were counted once. Under 20% of the sample rests with the top ten.

Note on this clone: No cognate antigen has been identified for it. Per-base qualities were not stored, and no clone one base away is much larger.

The chain is encoded by TRBV11-3 joined to TRBJ1-6; 12 bases in the junction line up with TRBD1. Material: peripheral blood mononuclear cells, obtained before any cancer treatment. This clonotype originated in a man between 40 and 75 years old with stage III lung adenocarcinoma. Here is the DNA: TGTGCCAGCAGCTTGGGACAGGGGGCGGGTAATTCACCCCTCCACTTT. This translates into CASSLGQGAGNSPLHF.